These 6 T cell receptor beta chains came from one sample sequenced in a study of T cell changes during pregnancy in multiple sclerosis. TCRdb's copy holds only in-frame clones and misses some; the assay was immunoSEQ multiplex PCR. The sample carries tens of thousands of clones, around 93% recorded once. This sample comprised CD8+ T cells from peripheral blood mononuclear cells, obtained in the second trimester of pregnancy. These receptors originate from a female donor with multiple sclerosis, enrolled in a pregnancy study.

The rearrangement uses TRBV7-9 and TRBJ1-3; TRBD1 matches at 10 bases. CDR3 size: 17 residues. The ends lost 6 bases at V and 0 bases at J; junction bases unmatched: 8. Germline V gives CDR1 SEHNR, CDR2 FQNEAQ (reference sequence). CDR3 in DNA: TGTGCCAGCAGGGCCGGGACAGGGGCCTTCTCTGGAAACACCATATATTTT. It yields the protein CASRAGTGAFSGNTIYF.

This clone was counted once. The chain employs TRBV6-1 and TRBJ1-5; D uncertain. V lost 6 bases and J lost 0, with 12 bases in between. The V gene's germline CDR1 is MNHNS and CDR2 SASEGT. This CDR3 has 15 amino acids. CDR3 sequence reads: CASRLSTDSNQPQHF. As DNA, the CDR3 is TGTGCCAGCAGACTATCGACGGATAGCAATCAGCCCCAGCATTTT.

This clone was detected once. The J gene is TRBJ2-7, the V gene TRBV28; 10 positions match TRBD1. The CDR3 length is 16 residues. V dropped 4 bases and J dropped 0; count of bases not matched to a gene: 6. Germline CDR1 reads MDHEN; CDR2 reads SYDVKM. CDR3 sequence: CASSSPDRGDSYEQYF. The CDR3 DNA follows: TGTGCCAGCAGTTCCCCGGACAGGGGGGACTCCTACGAGCAGTACTTC.

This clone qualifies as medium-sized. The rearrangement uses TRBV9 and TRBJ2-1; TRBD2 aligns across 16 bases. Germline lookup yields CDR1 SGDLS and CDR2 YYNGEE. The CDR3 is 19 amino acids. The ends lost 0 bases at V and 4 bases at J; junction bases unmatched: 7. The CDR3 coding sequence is TGTGCCAGCAGCGTAGGCGGGACTAGCGGGGGGGCCGGGTACAATGAGCAGTTCTTC. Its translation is CASSVGGTSGGAGYNEQFF. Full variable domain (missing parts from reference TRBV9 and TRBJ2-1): DSGVTQTPKHLITATGQRVTLRCSPRSGDLSVYWYQQSLDQGLQFLIQYYNGEERAKGNILERFSAQQFPDLHSELNLSSLELGDSALYFCASSVGGTSGGAGYNEQFFGPGTRLTVL.

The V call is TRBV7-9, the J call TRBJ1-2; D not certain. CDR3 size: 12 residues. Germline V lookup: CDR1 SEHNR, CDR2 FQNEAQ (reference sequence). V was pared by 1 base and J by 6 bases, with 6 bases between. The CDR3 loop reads CASSLDSHGYTF. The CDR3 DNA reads TGTGCCAGCAGCTTAGACAGCCATGGCTACACCTTC.

The chain's CDR3 is CASSLNLAGEVIGELFF. For the CDR3, the DNA is TGTGCCAGCAGCTTAAATCTAGCGGGAGAGGTTATCGGGGAGCTGTTTTTT. This chain joins TRBV13 and TRBJ2-2, with 10 bases matching TRBD2. The V and J ends lost 2 bases and 7 bases, in that order; junction bases with no gene match: 10. The CDR3 sequence is 17 residues long. CDR1 is PRHDT and CDR2 is FYEKMQ in the germline V gene (reference sequence).